Each of the 26 T cell receptor beta chains below was sequenced from the same sample in a study of T cell responses to AZD1222 COVID-19 vaccine. TCRdb keeps only in-frame clones here, not all; method: immunoSEQ multiplex PCR. The sample has roughly 140,000 clones, 75% to 90% seen once. The material was peripheral blood, obtained after recovery from COVID-19. All receptors come from an adult who had recovered from COVID-19.

The rearrangement joins TRBV6-5 to TRBJ2-5; the D gene is possibly TRBD1 (5 bases). The V gene lost 7 bases and the J gene lost 2 bases, with 8 bases spanning the gap. The CDR3 spans 12 residues. Germline V gene data show CDR1 as MNHEY and CDR2 as SVGAGI. The chain's CDR3 is CASTDRQETQYF. The CDR3 region has the DNA TGTGCCAGCACCGACAGACAAGAGACCCAGTACTTC.

J is TRBJ1-5 and V is TRBV10-3, with TRBD1 identical over 9 bases. Trimming took 4 bases from V and 7 from J; bases not matched to a gene: 2. This CDR3 is built from 13 residues. Germline CDR1 reads ENHRY; CDR2 reads SYGVKD. The CDR3: CAISGDREQPQHF. Here the CDR3 DNA reads TGTGCCATCAGTGGGGACAGGGAACAGCCCCAGCATTTT.

The chain employs TRBV6-5 and TRBJ2-1; 12 bases align to TRBD2. CDR3 size: 14 residues. CDR1 and CDR2 from the germline V gene are MNHEY and SVGAGI. With 6 bases clipped from V and 9 bases from J, the junction kept 6 bases outside the gene matches. CDR3 in DNA: TGTGCCAGCAGGATGACTAGCGGGAGTATTGAGCAGTTCTTC. It yields the protein CASRMTSGSIEQFF.

This clone was counted a single time. The chain combines TRBV14 with TRBJ2-7; tentatively, D is TRBD2 (7 bases). Germline V gives CDR1 SGHDN, CDR2 FVKESK. Trimming took 1 base from V and 3 from J, leaving 25 bases between them. This CDR3 is built from 19 residues. The CDR3 DNA sequence: TGTGCCAGCAGCCAAGTGGTATCGAGAGGTGGGGGGGCTCTCTACGAGCAGTACTTC. The encoded protein is CASSQVVSRGGGALYEQYF.

The chain joins TRBV18 to TRBJ2-7; D is undetermined. The germline gives CDR1 KGHSH, CDR2 LQKENI. The CDR3 runs 16 residues. V shed 1 base and J shed 2 bases, with 15 bases lying between them. The CDR3 DNA sequence: TGTGCCAGCTCACCACAGATTGAATTTAATGCCTACGAGCAGTACTTC. Protein sequence: CASSPQIEFNAYEQYF.

To note about this clone: Other DNA sequences in the same sample also yield this CDR3. The V gene is TRBV27, the J gene TRBJ1-1, with 8 bases fitting TRBD1. Germline V gene data show CDR1 as MNHEY and CDR2 as SMNVEV (reference sequence). CDR3 length: 13 residues. The trim removed 6 bases at V and 5 bases at J, leaving 5 bases unmatched. CDR3 amino acids: CASRDRARTEAFF. The CDR3 coding sequence is TGTGCCAGCAGGGACAGGGCTCGTACTGAAGCTTTCTTT.

The chain uses TRBV3-1 (or the pseudogene TRBV3-2) and TRBJ1-2; maybe TRBD1 (6 bases). CDR1 LGHDT and CDR2 YNNKEL come from the germline V gene (reference sequence). V shed 4 bases and J shed 3 bases, with 15 bases lying between them. The CDR3 contains 15 residues. The CDR3 sequence: CASSRRSGTHYGYTF. Written as DNA, the CDR3 is TGTGCCAGCAGCCGCAGGTCAGGGACACACTATGGCTACACCTTC.

The chain is built from TRBV9 and TRBJ1-3; D might be TRBD1 (5 bases). The ends were cut back, 2 bases at V and 0 bases at J, with 15 bases in the middle. The germline gives CDR1 SGDLS, CDR2 YYNGEE. The CDR3 has 17 amino acids. This CDR3 is CASSVGQGPGSGNTIYF. CDR3 bases: TGTGCCAGCAGCGTTGGTCAGGGACCTGGCTCTGGAAACACCATATATTTT.

The rearrangement uses TRBV3-1 (or the pseudogene TRBV3-2) and TRBJ2-7; no clear D gene. The CDR3 consists of 13 residues. Germline lookup yields CDR1 LGHDT and CDR2 YNNKEL (reference sequence). Trimming took 1 base from V and 5 from J, leaving 9 bases between them. CDR3 sequence (DNA): TGTGCCAGCAGCCAAGGGCAGCGCAACGAGCAGTACTTC. Translation: CASSQGQRNEQYF.

The V call is TRBV5-5, the J call TRBJ1-2; D possibly corresponds to TRBD1 (6 bases). Trimming removed 2 bases at V and 6 bases at J, with 11 bases between. CDR1 is SGHKS and CDR2 is YYEKEE in the germline V gene (reference sequence). This CDR3 comprises 13 residues. The CDR3 DNA sequence: TGTGCCAGCAGCTTCGTTGCAGGGGATGGCTACACCTTC. Translating gives CASSFVAGDGYTF.

The chain is built from TRBV4-2 and TRBJ1-1; D not resolved. This CDR3 contains 14 residues. The germline CDR1 and CDR2 sequences are LGHNA and YNFKEQ. Trimming left V 0 bases short and J 3 bases short, with 8 bases between. DNA for the CDR3: TGTGCCAGCAGCCAAGAATCCGAATACACTGAAGCTTTCTTT. Amino acid sequence: CASSQESEYTEAFF.

The V gene is TRBV12-3 or TRBV12-4, the J gene TRBJ1-1; a possible D gene is TRBD1 (6 bases). This CDR3 has 13 residues. The germline V and J ends were trimmed by 5 bases and 3 bases, with 10 bases remaining between them. DNA of the CDR3: TGTGCCAGCAGTCATAGGGGGGACACTGAAGCTTTCTTT. It codes for CASSHRGDTEAFF.

This rearrangement joins TRBV7-9 to TRBJ2-3; D uncertain. The CDR3 has 13 residues. Germline lookup yields CDR1 SEHNR and CDR2 FQNEAQ (reference sequence). V was pared by 3 bases and J by 1 base, with 5 bases between. CDR3: CASSFGGTDTQYF. CDR3 bases: TGTGCCAGCAGCTTCGGAGGCACAGATACGCAGTATTTT.

The V and J genes are TRBV3-1 (or the pseudogene TRBV3-2) and TRBJ2-1, with 10 bases lining up with TRBD2. The ends lost 4 bases at V and 9 bases at J; junction bases unmatched: 9. CDR3 length: 15 residues. Per the germline V gene, CDR1 is LGHDT and CDR2 is YNNKEL (reference sequence). The CDR3 DNA follows: TGTGCCAGCAGCCGTGGGGGGACTAGCGTCATTGAGCAGTTCTTC. This encodes CASSRGGTSVIEQFF.

The chain couples TRBV7-9 to TRBJ1-1; tentatively, D is TRBD1 (5 bases). The ends were cut back, 1 base at V and 3 bases at J, with 12 bases in the middle. Germline assignment: CDR1 SEHNR and CDR2 FQNEAQ (reference sequence). The CDR3 runs 15 residues. DNA of the CDR3: TGTGCCAGCAGCTTAGGTGGGACCTACGACACTGAAGCTTTCTTT. Its translation is CASSLGGTYDTEAFF. The full variable domain, with the rest looked up from reference TRBV7-9 and TRBJ1-1, is DTGVSQNPRHKITKRGQNVTFRCDPISEHNRLYWYRQTLGQGPEFLTYFQNEAQLEKSRLLSDRFSAERPKGSFSTLEIQRTEQGDSAMYLCASSLGGTYDTEAFFGQGTRLTVV.

The chain carries TRBV25-1 and TRBJ2-7, with TRBD2 as a possible D gene (6 bases). The CDR3 totals 14 residues. The germline V gene encodes CDR1 MGHDK and CDR2 SYGVNS. Trimming left V 3 bases short and J 9 bases short, with 18 bases between. CDR3 protein: CASSDLTPGVGQYF. The CDR3 coding sequence is TGTGCCAGCAGTGACCTAACACCGGGGGTAGGGCAGTACTTC.

This clone was counted a single time. This chain uses TRBV5-4 with TRBJ1-2; D gene ambiguous. This CDR3 has 13 residues. V dropped 4 bases and J dropped 2 bases, with 9 bases sitting between them. The V gene's germline CDR1 is SGHNT and CDR2 YYREEE (reference sequence). This CDR3 reads CASSPDANYGYTF. The DNA of the CDR3 is TGTGCCAGCAGCCCGGACGCGAACTATGGCTACACCTTC.

In its sample, this clone was seen a few times. The chain is built from TRBV4-2 and TRBJ2-2; D assignment may be TRBD1 or TRBD2 (5 bases each). The CDR3 is 17 amino acids. Germline V gene lookup returns CDR1 LGHNA and CDR2 YNFKEQ. The V end lost 3 bases, the J end lost 2 bases, and 16 bases lay between the germline ends. The CDR3 protein is CASSQEVRDPNTGELFF. CDR3 DNA sequence: TGTGCCAGCAGCCAGGAGGTCAGGGACCCTAACACCGGGGAGCTGTTTTTT.

The J gene is TRBJ2-2, the V gene TRBV18; 11 bases are a match to TRBD1. Germline lookup yields CDR1 KGHSH and CDR2 LQKENI. The CDR3 sequence is 17 residues long. V lost 2 bases, J lost 4 bases, and 6 bases stayed unmatched. The CDR3 coding sequence is TGTGCCAGCTCACCAGCAGGACAGGGGGCGGTCACCGGGGAGCTGTTTTTT. Translation: CASSPAGQGAVTGELFF.

This chain uses TRBV7-2 with TRBJ2-1; 7 positions match TRBD2. The CDR3 has 12 residues. V was clipped by 3 bases and J by 9 bases; unmatched bases: 2. CDR1 SGHTA and CDR2 FQGNSA come from the germline V gene. The CDR3 loop is CASSFTSVEQFF. The CDR3 DNA follows: TGTGCCAGCAGCTTCACTAGCGTTGAGCAGTTCTTC.

The chain carries TRBV2 and TRBJ2-7; 10 bases map to TRBD2. The CDR3 is made up of 14 amino acids. Germline V gives CDR1 SNHLY, CDR2 FYNNEI. The ends lost 8 bases at V and 3 bases at J; junction bases unmatched: 7. CDR3 region: CASRIGLAVYEQYF. CDR3 nucleotide sequence: TGTGCCAGCCGAATCGGACTAGCGGTCTACGAGCAGTACTTC. Full variable domain (missing parts from reference TRBV2 and TRBJ2-7): EPEVTQTPSHQVTQMGQEVILRCVPISNHLYFYWYRQILGQKVEFLVSFYNNEISEKSEIFDDQFSVERPDGSNFTLKIRSTKLEDSAMYFCASRIGLAVYEQYFGPGTRLTVT.

The chain uses TRBV19 and TRBJ2-3, with D perhaps TRBD1 (6 bases). This CDR3 is built from 14 residues. Germline CDR1 LNHDA, CDR2 SQIVND (reference sequence). V lost 1 base to trimming and J lost 5 bases, with 10 bases between them. The DNA for the CDR3 is TGTGCCAGTAGTATAGCAGGGGCTGAAGATACGCAGTATTTT. Amino acids: CASSIAGAEDTQYF. Full variable domain (missing parts from reference TRBV19 and TRBJ2-3): DGGITQSPKYLFRKEGQNVTLSCEQNLNHDAMYWYRQDPGQGLRLIYYSQIVNDFQKGDIAEGYSVSREKKESFPLTVTSAQKNPTAFYLCASSIAGAEDTQYFGPGTRLTVL.

This chain's CDR3 is CASSSGLERNEQFF. The DNA for the CDR3 is TGCGCCAGCAGCTCGGGACTAGAGAGGAATGAGCAGTTCTTC. This chain links TRBV5-1 with TRBJ2-1, with 8 positions matching TRBD2. This CDR3 has 14 residues. V lost 3 bases, J lost 7 bases, and 6 bases stayed unmatched. Germline V lookup: CDR1 SGHRS, CDR2 YFSETQ.

The chain combines TRBV28 with TRBJ2-7, with D perhaps TRBD1 (6 bases). CDR1 is MDHEN and CDR2 is SYDVKM in the germline V gene. V was pared by 3 bases and J by 6 bases, with 15 bases between. The CDR3 extends over 14 amino acids. CDR3: CASSFPQGNVEQYF. The CDR3 nucleotides read TGTGCCAGCAGTTTCCCTCAGGGGAACGTCGAGCAGTACTTC.

This clone was detected once. This sequence joins TRBV9 and TRBJ1-1; D gene uncertain. CDR3 size: 16 residues. Germline V gene data show CDR1 as SGDLS and CDR2 as YYNGEE. V dropped 1 base and J dropped 4 bases, with 17 bases sitting between them. The CDR3 is CASSVTPKLSSTEAFF. DNA of the CDR3: TGTGCCAGCAGCGTAACCCCAAAACTTTCGAGCACTGAAGCTTTCTTT.

The chain is built from TRBV5-4 and TRBJ2-5; 7 nucleotides match TRBD1. Germline V CDR1 and CDR2: SGHNT, YYREEE (reference sequence). After removal of 1 base from V and 1 base from J, the junction contained 1 base not matched to a gene. This CDR3 spans 14 amino acids. The CDR3 DNA reads TGTGCCAGCAGCTTGAGGACAGGCCAAGAGACCCAGTACTTC. It encodes CASSLRTGQETQYF.